The next 22 T cell receptor beta chains were all read from a single sample in a study of blood T cells in healthy people across ages. Alongside a J-beta primer mix, a sample-barcoded 5' primer served in a second PCR lasting about 6 to 12 cycles. TCRdb analysed the 5' RACE reads with MiXCR anew, one entry per CDR3 protein. The repertoire consists of hundreds of thousands of distinct CDR3 sequences, with roughly 48% occurring once and the leading ten covering around an eighth. Sequencing was carried out using blood. Source of these receptors: a man aged 25 to 40 in good health.

The chain carries TRBV5-1 and TRBJ2-2; 8 bases are a match to TRBD1. This CDR3 is built from 17 residues. J gave up 4 bases and V 2 bases, and 10 bases lay outside the gene matches. Germline-derived CDR1 and CDR2 are SGHRS and YFSETQ. Here the CDR3 reads CASSLSLGRGPTGELFF. The CDR3, as DNA: TGCGCCAGCAGCTTAAGTTTGGGCAGGGGGCCCACCGGGGAGCTGTTTTTT.

This clonotype was detected only a few times. The chain links TRBV5-1 to TRBJ2-3; D is possibly TRBD2 (6 bases). Germline V gene data show CDR1 as SGHRS and CDR2 as YFSETQ. This CDR3 is built from 15 residues. The V gene lost 4 bases and the J gene lost 5 bases, with 17 bases spanning the gap. DNA of the CDR3: TGCGCCAGCAGCGCACAGGCTAGCGCGGGAGATACGCAGTATTTT. Translation: CASSAQASAGDTQYF.

The V and J genes are TRBV18 and TRBJ2-5; 7 bases are shared with TRBD1. V shed 0 bases, J shed 11 bases, and the junction held 24 bases outside the gene matches. The CDR3 sequence is 19 residues long. Germline-derived CDR1 and CDR2 are KGHSH and LQKENI. The CDR3, as DNA: TGTGCCAGCTCACCACCGGGGTCAGAAAACAGGGGCTCCTACAATGAGCAGTACTTC. Its protein product is CASSPPGSENRGSYNEQYF.

The V gene is TRBV11-2, the J gene TRBJ2-1; maybe TRBD2 (6 bases). Germline V gives CDR1 SGHAT, CDR2 FQNNGV. V lost 5 bases to trimming and J lost 4 bases, with 15 bases between them. The CDR3 extends over 15 amino acids. CDR3: CASSRDSQAYNEQFF. Written as DNA, the CDR3 is TGTGCCAGCAGCCGGGACTCCCAGGCATACAATGAGCAGTTCTTC.

The chain is built from TRBV27 and TRBJ2-3, with D perhaps matching TRBD1 or TRBD2 (6 bases each). Germline lookup yields CDR1 MNHEY and CDR2 SMNVEV (reference sequence). V shed 6 bases and J shed 6 bases, with 13 bases lying between them. There are 13 residues in the CDR3. CDR3 protein: CASRGRGRDTQYF. CDR3 nucleotides: TGTGCCAGCAGAGGTCGGGGGCGGGATACGCAGTATTTT.

The chain employs TRBV6-1 and TRBJ2-5; 8 nucleotides align to TRBD2. J gave up 5 bases and V 1 base, and 6 bases lay outside the gene matches. Per the germline V gene, CDR1 is MNHNS and CDR2 is SASEGT. The length of the CDR3 is 15 residues. The CDR3 coding sequence is TGTGCCAGCAGTGAAGAAGCGGGGGTTTGGGAGACCCAGTACTTC. Its translation: CASSEEAGVWETQYF.

The chain has TRBV29-1 and TRBJ2-1; 12 nucleotides align to TRBD2. Germline V lookup: CDR1 SQVTM, CDR2 ANQGSEA. The CDR3 consists of 14 residues. The CDR3 DNA reads as TGCACCGGGACCCTGACTAGCGGGAGCTATGAGCAGTTCTTC. It specifies CTGTLTSGSYEQFF.

V usage is TRBV5-6 and J usage is TRBJ2-1, with a weak D call TRBD2 (5 bases). Germline assignment: CDR1 SGHDT and CDR2 YYEEEE. CDR3 length equals 13 residues. With 1 base removed from V and 6 bases from J, the gap between germline ends came to 8 bases. CDR3 sequence reads: CASSLRGSNEQFF. The CDR3 nucleotides read TGTGCCAGCAGCTTGAGAGGGAGCAATGAGCAGTTCTTC.

The V and J genes are TRBV7-2 and TRBJ2-5, with D possibly called TRBD1 or TRBD2 (6 bases each). This CDR3 spans 16 amino acids. Germline CDR1 is SGHTA and CDR2 is FQGNSA. Between the trimmed V and J ends, which lost 1 base and 1 base, there was a span of 13 bases. CDR3 sequence (DNA): TGTGCCAGCAGCTTAGGGTGGGGGGCATCCCAAGAGACCCAGTACTTC. It specifies CASSLGWGASQETQYF.

V usage is TRBV25-1 and J usage is TRBJ2-1; TRBD2 matches at 8 bases. This CDR3 region has 15 residues. With 9 bases clipped from V and 2 bases from J, the junction kept 9 bases outside the gene matches. Germline values: CDR1 MGHDK, CDR2 SYGVNS. CDR3 DNA sequence: TGTGCCAGTGAGCATAGCGGGGTAACCTACAATGAGCAGTTCTTC. The encoded protein is CASEHSGVTYNEQFF. The full variable domain, its missing parts supplied by reference TRBV25-1 and TRBJ2-1, is EADIYQTPRYLVIGTGKKITLECSQTMGHDKMYWYQQDPGMELHLIHYSYGVNSTEKGDLSSESTVSRIRTEHFPLTLESARPSHTSQYLCASEHSGVTYNEQFFGPGTRLTVL.

This clonotype was counted between two and nine times. The J gene is TRBJ2-1, the V gene TRBV7-9; either TRBD1 or TRBD2 may fit D (5 bases each). CDR3 size: 15 residues. The V and J ends lost 2 bases and 7 bases respectively, with 15 bases between them. CDR1 SEHNR and CDR2 FQNEAQ come from the germline V gene (reference sequence). The CDR3 is CASSLWSLEGNEQFF. The CDR3 region has the DNA TGTGCCAGCAGCTTATGGAGCCTAGAGGGGAATGAGCAGTTCTTC.

Only a few counts were recorded for this clonotype. The rearrangement uses TRBV6-6 and TRBJ2-3; the D gene is possibly TRBD2 (7 bases). The CDR3 runs to 15 residues. In germline, CDR1 is MNHNY, CDR2 SVGAGI (reference sequence). V was clipped by 5 bases and J by 3 bases, with 15 bases between them. CDR3 DNA sequence: TGTGCCAGCAGTCAACAGGGAGGGTCGACAGATACGCAGTATTTT. The encoded protein is CASSQQGGSTDTQYF.

The chain uses TRBV5-1 and TRBJ1-1; D not certain. The V and J ends lost 4 bases and 6 bases respectively, with 13 bases between them. The CDR3 has 13 residues. Germline CDR1 is SGHRS and CDR2 is YFSETQ. The CDR3 coding sequence is TGCGCCAGCAGCCTGATTGGGTGGGCTGAAGCTTTCTTT. Protein: CASSLIGWAEAFF.

This chain connects TRBV10-3 to TRBJ2-3; D uncertain. Germline V gene sequence: CDR1 ENHRY, CDR2 SYGVKD. This CDR3 contains 12 residues. V gave up 3 bases and J gave up 1 base, with 2 bases separating them. The CDR3 coding sequence is TGTGCCATCAGTGAAGGCACAGATACGCAGTATTTT. It specifies CAISEGTDTQYF.

In this sample, this clonotype turned up a few times. The chain combines TRBV4-1 with TRBJ2-7; no clear D gene. The germline V and J ends were trimmed by 8 bases and 3 bases, with 17 bases remaining between them. There are 14 residues in the CDR3. Germline V lookup: CDR1 MGHRA, CDR2 YSYEKL. The CDR3 sequence is CASSPGSFFYEQYF. The CDR3 bases are TGCGCCAGCTCCCCGGGTTCCTTCTTCTACGAGCAGTACTTC.

This clonotype has more than one count but fewer than ten. This chain joins TRBV10-3 and TRBJ2-5; a weak D match, TRBD1 (6 bases). Deletions cut 6 bases from V and 2 bases from J, with 19 bases between. The CDR3 is 16 residues long. The germline CDR1 and CDR2 sequences are ENHRY and SYGVKD. CDR3 bases: TGTGCCATCAGCCACAACAATACAGGGATGCAAGAGACCCAGTACTTC. It is translated as CAISHNNTGMQETQYF.

The CDR3 spells CASSLIGGELFF. CDR3 sequence (DNA): TGTGCCAGCAGCCTTATAGGCGGGGAGCTGTTTTTT. This chain uses TRBV3-1 with TRBJ2-2; D call uncertain. Germline values: CDR1 LGHDT, CDR2 YNNKEL (reference sequence). The CDR3 sequence is 12 residues long. The V and J ends lost 4 bases and 7 bases respectively, with 7 bases between them.

About this clonotype itself: A clone one base away is much larger, so this may be a read error. The chain joins TRBV3-1 to TRBJ1-5, with D perhaps TRBD1 (6 bases). The CDR3 is 14 amino acids. Trimming pared 3 bases from V and 3 bases from J, leaving 9 bases between. In germline, CDR1 is LGHDT, CDR2 YNNKEL (reference sequence). The CDR3 spells CASSHRGDNQPQHF. CDR3 DNA sequence: TGTGCCAGCAGCCACAGGGGTGACAATCAGCCCCAGCATTTT.

The CDR3 is CASSFANSPLHF. The CDR3 DNA follows: TGTGCCAGCAGTTTCGCCAATTCACCCCTCCACTTT. This sequence joins TRBV27 and TRBJ1-6; D is undetermined. Germline V CDR1 and CDR2: MNHEY, SMNVEV (reference sequence). CDR3 length: 12 amino acids. V lost 3 bases and J 7 bases, leaving 4 bases between the germline ends.

This rearrangement joins TRBV3-1 to TRBJ2-3; D is perhaps TRBD1 or TRBD2 (5 bases each). The CDR3 runs 13 residues. V was trimmed by 4 bases and J by 10 bases, leaving 15 bases between them. Germline V gene sequence: CDR1 LGHDT, CDR2 YNNKEL (reference sequence). CDR3 in amino acids: CASSRAWDGAQYF. DNA of the CDR3: TGTGCCAGCAGCCGAGCTTGGGACGGCGCGCAGTATTTT.

V is TRBV29-1 and J is TRBJ2-1, with 12 bases that match TRBD2. Germline CDR1 SQVTM, CDR2 ANQGSEA. The CDR3 has 13 amino acids. V was pared by 7 bases and J by 10 bases, with 8 bases of the junction left unmatched. The CDR3 nucleotides are TGCAGCGCTTCGACTAGCGGGAGTGAGGAGCAGTTCTTC. Its protein product is CSASTSGSEEQFF.

The chain joins TRBV27 to TRBJ1-2; 9 positions match TRBD1. Germline V gives CDR1 MNHEY, CDR2 SMNVEV (reference sequence). The V segment lost 6 bases and the J segment 7 bases; nucleotides outside the gene matches: 12. CDR3 length: 15 residues. CDR3 in amino acids: CASSLTLGQGGGYTF. The CDR3 DNA reads as TGTGCCAGCAGCCTAACTCTGGGACAGGGAGGTGGCTACACCTTC.